This passage covers 23 T cell receptor beta chains from one sample sequenced in a study of cytomegalovirus exposure and HLA in healthy donors. Both 60 Vbeta primers and 13 Jbeta primers went into the PCR. Repertoires were generated with immunoSEQ multiplex PCR, while TCRdb's copy carries only in-frame clones and drops some. The profile covers about 85,000 clones, with 80% appearing a single time and approximately 31% taken by the ten largest. Sequences were obtained from PBMCs. The receptors come from a man aged 45-65 years in good health and CMV-seropositive.

The chain recombines TRBV19 with TRBJ1-4, with D perhaps matching TRBD1 (5 bases). V lost 4 bases, J lost 1 base, and 10 bases lay in between. Germline CDR1 reads LNHDA; CDR2 reads SQIVND (reference sequence). This CDR3 region has 15 residues. The CDR3 loop is CASSKGDQTNEKLFF. CDR3 sequence (DNA): TGTGCCAGTAGTAAAGGGGATCAAACTAATGAAAAACTGTTTTTT.

Regarding this clone: This sample includes further DNA sequences coding for the same CDR3. The genes are TRBV15 and TRBJ2-7; 9 bases align to TRBD2. Germline CDR1 is LNHNV and CDR2 is YYDKDF (reference sequence). The CDR3 extends over 18 amino acids. J gave up 6 bases and V 3 bases, and 18 bases lay outside the gene matches. The CDR3 nucleotides are TGTGCCACCAGCAGTCTATTCCAAGGGCGGGAGGGAGGCTTCGAGCAGTACTTC. This sequence encodes CATSSLFQGREGGFEQYF.

The chain uses TRBV6-6 and TRBJ2-7; D is undetermined. Germline CDR1 is MNHNY and CDR2 is SVGAGI (reference sequence). The ends were cut back, 1 base at V and 3 bases at J, with 7 bases in the middle. The CDR3 is 13 amino acids. CDR3 sequence (DNA): TGTGCCAGCAGTTACTTGAAGCACTACGAGCAGTACTTC. Translating gives CASSYLKHYEQYF.

This rearrangement joins TRBV4-2 to TRBJ1-2; D call uncertain. Deletions cut 0 bases from V and 8 bases from J, with 16 bases between. This CDR3 comprises 15 residues. Germline loops: CDR1 LGHNA, CDR2 YNFKEQ. CDR3 region: CASSQDLPQVTGYTF. In DNA form, the CDR3 reads TGTGCCAGCAGCCAAGATCTTCCCCAGGTTACCGGCTACACCTTC.

This clone was observed a few times. This chain joins TRBV6-1 and TRBJ1-1; no reliable D call. The V gene lost 6 bases and the J gene lost 4 bases, with 12 bases spanning the gap. This CDR3 has 13 amino acids. In germline, CDR1 is MNHNS, CDR2 SASEGT. CDR3 nucleotides: TGTGCCAGCAGATATGGGGAGGGCACTGAAGCTTTCTTT. Its protein is CASRYGEGTEAFF.

As concerns this clone: The junction departs from germline at one end; a sequencing error may be responsible. This chain links TRBV7-9 with TRBJ1-2; D is unresolved. Per germline, CDR1 SEHNR and CDR2 FQNEAQ (reference sequence). This CDR3 is 14 amino acids long. This CDR3 is CSSSQNQRPYGYTF. The CDR3 region has the DNA TGTTCCAGCAGCCAGAATCAGAGGCCATATGGCTACACCTTC.

V and J are TRBV2 and TRBJ1-4; D remains unclear. The V end was cut by 6 bases, the J end by 3 bases, with 14 bases between. The CDR3 length is 15 residues. The germline CDR1 and CDR2 sequences are SNHLY and FYNNEI. The CDR3 loop reads CASRALGESNEKLFF. DNA for the CDR3: TGTGCCAGCAGGGCCCTCGGGGAGTCTAATGAAAAACTGTTTTTT.

The chain uses TRBV11-2 and TRBJ2-7; TRBD2 aligns across 7 bases. Germline V gene lookup returns CDR1 SGHAT and CDR2 FQNNGV. With 5 bases clipped from V and 1 base from J, the junction kept 8 bases outside the gene matches. There are 15 residues in the CDR3. CDR3 coding DNA: TGTGCCAGCAGCCCTGGGTGGGGGGGTTCCTACGAGCAGTACTTC. It encodes CASSPGWGGSYEQYF.

The chain carries TRBV10-3 and TRBJ2-3; 14 nucleotides match TRBD2. The germline V gene has CDR1 ENHRY and CDR2 SYGVKD. The CDR3 has 16 residues. With 6 bases clipped from V and 6 bases from J, the junction kept 8 bases outside the gene matches. This chain's CDR3 is CAISPRLAGGADTQYF. The CDR3 DNA is TGTGCCATCAGCCCCCGACTAGCGGGAGGGGCGGATACGCAGTATTTT.

This chain links TRBV2 with TRBJ1-2; D is perhaps TRBD1 (6 bases). The CDR3 runs 13 residues. The germline gives CDR1 SNHLY, CDR2 FYNNEI. The germline V and J ends were trimmed by 8 bases and 8 bases, with 18 bases remaining between them. The CDR3 region is CASSDTGWEGYTF. The CDR3 coding sequence is TGTGCCAGCTCTGATACAGGGTGGGAGGGCTACACCTTC.

The rearrangement links TRBV6-5 to TRBJ2-5, with 7 bases lining up with TRBD1. Germline V gene data show CDR1 as MNHEY and CDR2 as SVGAGI. The CDR3 covers 13 residues. The V and J ends lost 6 bases and 5 bases, in that order; junction bases with no gene match: 6. CDR3 DNA: TGTGCCAGCAGCCTGACAGGGCCTGAGACCCAGTACTTC. Residues: CASSLTGPETQYF.

V is TRBV11-2 and J is TRBJ1-2, with D possibly matching TRBD1 (5 bases). V was clipped by 5 bases and J by 3 bases, with 16 bases between them. The CDR3 spans 15 residues. In germline, CDR1 is SGHAT, CDR2 FQNNGV. The chain's CDR3 is CASSPDATGDYGYTF. Here the CDR3 DNA reads TGTGCCAGCAGCCCCGACGCCACAGGAGACTATGGCTACACCTTC.

With respect to this clone: Its ends do not fully match the called genes, so a read error is possible. The rearrangement links TRBV7-9 to TRBJ1-2; 8 bases are a match to TRBD1. The CDR3 spans 14 residues. Germline CDR1 reads SEHNR; CDR2 reads FQNEAQ (reference sequence). The CDR3 is CSSSIRTGPYGYTF. The CDR3 DNA reads TGTTCCAGCAGCATCCGGACAGGGCCGTATGGCTACACCTTC.

V is TRBV7-2 and J is TRBJ2-6; D is undetermined. V shed 0 bases and J shed 0 bases, with 3 bases lying between them. Germline V gives CDR1 SGHTA, CDR2 FQGNSA. The CDR3 is made up of 15 amino acids. The CDR3 nucleotides read TGTGCCAGCAGCTTAGCCCTCTCTGGGGCCAACGTCCTGACTTTC. Translation: CASSLALSGANVLTF.

The chain carries TRBV30 and TRBJ2-7, with TRBD2 matching over 9 bases. The V gene end was trimmed by 4 bases and the J gene end by 3 bases; junction bases not matched to a gene: 7. CDR3 length: 14 residues. The germline gives CDR1 GTSNPN, CDR2 SVGIG (reference sequence). The CDR3 spells CAWNLAGANYEQYF. CDR3 coding DNA: TGTGCCTGGAATTTAGCGGGAGCTAACTACGAGCAGTACTTC.

The chain joins TRBV30 to TRBJ2-7, with D possibly matching TRBD2 (6 bases). The germline V gene encodes CDR1 GTSNPN and CDR2 SVGIG (reference sequence). V lost 5 bases to trimming and J lost 3 bases, with 14 bases between them. The CDR3 is made up of 13 amino acids. CDR3 nucleotides: TGTGCCTGGGATTGGGGGGAGAACTACGAGCAGTACTTC. Encoded protein: CAWDWGENYEQYF.

V usage is TRBV7-2 and J usage is TRBJ2-7; 12 bases map to TRBD2. This CDR3 spans 19 amino acids. V lost 1 base and J lost 6; bases outside the gene matches: 16. Germline V gene sequence: CDR1 SGHTA, CDR2 FQGNSA. CDR3 DNA sequence: TGTGCCAGCAGCTTAGTGCTAGCGGGAGGGAGGCCCTCCTGGGGCGAGCAGTACTTC. It encodes CASSLVLAGGRPSWGEQYF.

The chain joins TRBV30 to TRBJ2-3, with 9 bases that match TRBD1. The germline gives CDR1 GTSNPN, CDR2 SVGIG (reference sequence). Trimming cost V 2 bases and J 2 bases; bases outside gene matches: 5. CDR3 length: 15 residues. The CDR3 DNA sequence: TGTGCCTGGAGTCTCGGACAGGGGCACACAGATACGCAGTATTTT. Encoded protein: CAWSLGQGHTDTQYF. Together with reference TRBV30 and TRBJ2-3, the CDR3 gives the full variable domain: SQTIHQWPATLVQPVGSPLSLECTVEGTSNPNLYWYRQAAGRGLQLLFYSVGIGQISSEVPQNLSASRPQDRQFILSSKKLLLSDSGFYLCAWSLGQGHTDTQYFGPGTRLTVL.

The chain joins TRBV6-5 to TRBJ1-2; perhaps TRBD1 as D (6 bases). The CDR3 covers 14 residues. Germline V gives CDR1 MNHEY, CDR2 SVGAGI. Trimming took 6 bases from V and 0 from J, leaving 11 bases between them. This CDR3 is CASREQGANYGYTF. As DNA, the CDR3 is TGTGCCAGCAGAGAACAGGGTGCTAACTATGGCTACACCTTC.

The chain carries TRBV10-3 and TRBJ1-1, with D unclear. CDR3 length: 14 amino acids. Between the trimmed V and J ends, which lost 5 bases and 5 bases, there was a span of 15 bases. CDR1 ENHRY and CDR2 SYGVKD come from the germline V gene. The CDR3: CAISPRGRETEAFF. The CDR3 DNA follows: TGTGCCATCAGTCCCCGTGGGAGGGAGACTGAAGCTTTCTTT.

The V call is TRBV6-5, the J call TRBJ1-2; 7 nucleotides match TRBD1. Germline V CDR1 and CDR2: MNHEY, SVGAGI. This CDR3 is built from 15 residues. V was clipped by 6 bases and J by 8 bases; unmatched bases: 15. The CDR3 protein is CASRRTGQPFLGYTF. CDR3 DNA sequence: TGTGCCAGCAGACGAACGGGACAGCCTTTCTTAGGCTACACCTTC.

The genes are TRBV4-1 and TRBJ2-5; unclear D gene. V gave up 1 base and J gave up 5 bases, with 11 bases separating them. CDR1 is MGHRA and CDR2 is YSYEKL in the germline V gene. CDR3 length equals 14 residues. The CDR3 reads CASSQALGAETQYF. CDR3 nucleotides: TGCGCCAGCAGCCAAGCATTAGGAGCGGAGACCCAGTACTTC.

V and J are TRBV19 and TRBJ2-7; maybe TRBD2 (6 bases). Trimming pared 3 bases from V and 3 bases from J, leaving 15 bases between. The germline V gene has CDR1 LNHDA and CDR2 SQIVND (reference sequence). This CDR3 spans 15 amino acids. In nucleotides, the CDR3 is TGTGCCAGTAGTATTGAACGGGAGAAGGGCTACGAGCAGTACTTC. Residues: CASSIEREKGYEQYF.